The 31 T cell receptor beta chains below all came from one sample that was sequenced in a study of blood T cell repertoires in COVID-19. Some clones are missing from TCRdb's copy, which holds only in-frame ones; the method was immunoSEQ multiplex PCR. Of almost 250,000 clones detected, around 88% appear once; the ten largest clones hold around 4%. Source material: PBMCs or T cells enriched from blood (not recorded which). These receptors all stem from a woman aged 25 to 45 who had recovered from COVID-19.

This rearrangement joins TRBV19 to TRBJ2-2; 7 positions match TRBD2. CDR1 and CDR2 from the germline V gene are LNHDA and SQIVND (reference sequence). CDR3 length: 15 amino acids. V lost 4 bases to trimming and J lost 3 bases; unmatched junction nucleotides: 5. CDR3 in DNA: TGTGCCAGTAGTAACGGACTAGGTCACACCGGGGAGCTGTTTTTT. Translating it yields CASSNGLGHTGELFF.

This clone occurred a few times. The same CDR3 also results from other DNA sequences found in this sample. The chain is built from TRBV13 and TRBJ1-4, with D uncertain. Germline CDR1 reads PRHDT; CDR2 reads FYEKMQ (reference sequence). The V gene lost 5 bases and the J gene lost 4 bases, with 11 bases spanning the gap. The CDR3 consists of 14 residues. CDR3 sequence (DNA): TGTGCCAGCAGCCTTGGGCAGCTTAATGAAAAACTGTTTTTT. This codes for CASSLGQLNEKLFF.

The chain uses TRBV30 and TRBJ1-5, with TRBD1 as a possible D gene (5 bases). The germline V and J ends were trimmed by 2 bases and 7 bases, with 12 bases remaining between them. Germline CDR1 and CDR2: GTSNPN and SVGIG (reference sequence). The CDR3 length is 13 residues. As DNA, the CDR3 is TGTGCCTGGAGTAGGGGTGGGGGGCAGCCCCAGCATTTT. This translates into CAWSRGGGQPQHF.

The rearrangement uses TRBV5-1 and TRBJ1-5; no reliable D call. CDR1 and CDR2 (germline): SGHRS, YFSETQ. The CDR3 is 14 residues long. V was cut by 4 bases and J by 7 bases, with 15 bases left in between. The chain's CDR3 is CASSPSGPGQPQHF. The CDR3 nucleotides read TGCGCCAGCAGCCCTAGCGGACCGGGGCAGCCCCAGCATTTT.

V gene TRBV27 combines with J gene TRBJ2-7; 7 bases match TRBD2. The CDR3 extends over 15 amino acids. The germline CDR1 and CDR2 sequences are MNHEY and SMNVEV (reference sequence). Unmatched junction bases numbered 3, after V lost 0 bases and J lost 1 base. This chain's CDR3 is CASSLSRGISYEQYF. CDR3 bases: TGTGCCAGCAGTTTATCGCGGGGGATTTCCTACGAGCAGTACTTC.

This clone was seen only once. The chain links TRBV27 to TRBJ1-2, with 8 nucleotides matching TRBD1. This CDR3 has 15 residues. With V trimmed by 5 bases and J by 3 bases, 8 bases remained unmatched. Germline loops: CDR1 MNHEY, CDR2 SMNVEV (reference sequence). This CDR3 is CASSQTGARYYGYTF. Here the CDR3 DNA reads TGTGCCAGCAGTCAGACAGGGGCGCGATACTATGGCTACACCTTC.

The chain uses TRBV3-1 (or the pseudogene TRBV3-2) and TRBJ1-2, with TRBD1 as a possible D gene (5 bases). The germline CDR1 and CDR2 sequences are LGHDT and YNNKEL (reference sequence). V lost 1 base to trimming and J lost 3 bases, with 15 bases between them. This CDR3 contains 16 residues. The CDR3 nucleotides read TGTGCCAGCAGCCAAGCTGGGGCAGCGCTCGACTATGGCTACACCTTC. This gives the protein CASSQAGAALDYGYTF.

The chain carries TRBV28 and TRBJ1-2; a possible D gene is TRBD1 (6 bases). The CDR3 covers 15 residues. Germline-derived CDR1 and CDR2 are MDHEN and SYDVKM. V lost 6 bases and J 4 bases, leaving 18 bases between the germline ends. The CDR3 DNA reads as TGTGCCAGCAGGCCCGGAGGGGGGGCGCCCTATGGCTACACCTTC. Its translation is CASRPGGGAPYGYTF.

The rearrangement links TRBV3-1 (or the pseudogene TRBV3-2) to TRBJ2-1; D possibly corresponds to TRBD2 (6 bases). V shed 3 bases and J shed 4 bases, with 13 bases lying between them. The CDR3 totals 15 residues. Germline V gene sequence: CDR1 LGHDT, CDR2 YNNKEL (reference sequence). CDR3: CASSHTGTLYNEQFF. The CDR3, as DNA: TGTGCCAGCAGCCACACCGGGACTTTATACAATGAGCAGTTCTTC.

V and J are TRBV19 and TRBJ1-3; D is possibly TRBD1 (6 bases). Between the trimmed V and J ends, which lost 6 bases and 3 bases, there was a span of 12 bases. CDR3 length: 14 amino acids. Per germline, CDR1 LNHDA and CDR2 SQIVND (reference sequence). The CDR3 here is CASRVGAVGNTIYF. CDR3 in DNA: TGTGCCAGTAGAGTGGGGGCTGTTGGAAACACCATATATTTT.

The rearrangement links TRBV19 to TRBJ1-1, with 7 bases lining up with TRBD1. Trimming cost V 3 bases and J 1 base; bases outside gene matches: 2. The CDR3 has 14 residues. Germline lookup yields CDR1 LNHDA and CDR2 SQIVND (reference sequence). DNA for the CDR3: TGTGCCAGTAGTATCGACAGGGCGAACACTGAAGCTTTCTTT. Its translation is CASSIDRANTEAFF.

This chain uses TRBV6-5 with TRBJ2-7; D gene ambiguous. Germline V gene lookup returns CDR1 MNHEY and CDR2 SVGAGI. Trimming left V 8 bases short and J 2 bases short, with 7 bases between. This CDR3 is built from 11 residues. CDR3 sequence reads: CASANTYEQYF. The CDR3, as DNA: TGTGCCAGCGCAAACACCTACGAGCAGTACTTC.

This chain joins TRBV29-1 and TRBJ2-6; 9 bases are a match to TRBD1. The CDR3 spans 15 residues. Germline V gene sequence: CDR1 SQVTM, CDR2 ANQGSEA. In DNA, the CDR3 is TGCAGTGCCGGGACAGGGACGGCTGGGGCCAACGTCCTGACTTTC. It encodes CSAGTGTAGANVLTF.

The gene calls are TRBV4-1 and TRBJ1-3; 10 nucleotides match TRBD1. The CDR3 sequence is 16 residues long. Trimming at V came to 3 bases and at J to 1 base, leaving 3 bases not matched to a gene. CDR1 is MGHRA and CDR2 is YSYEKL in the germline V gene. The DNA of the CDR3 is TGCGCCAGCAGCCACGGGGACAGGGGATCTGGAAACACCATATATTTT. It yields the protein CASSHGDRGSGNTIYF.

This rearrangement joins TRBV19 to TRBJ1-1, with D maybe TRBD1 (5 bases). Germline values: CDR1 LNHDA, CDR2 SQIVND (reference sequence). Trimming shortened V by 8 bases and J by 5 bases, and 15 bases separated the two germline ends. This CDR3 region has 13 residues. The CDR3 region has the DNA TGTGCCAGTTGCCGGCAGGGCGGAACTGAAGCTTTCTTT. Translation: CASCRQGGTEAFF.

The chain employs TRBV5-5 and TRBJ1-2, with 7 nucleotides matching TRBD1. This CDR3 region has 15 residues. Germline CDR1 SGHKS, CDR2 YYEKEE (reference sequence). V lost 1 base to trimming and J lost 0 bases; unmatched junction nucleotides: 3. The CDR3 region is CASSLLQGANYGYTF. The CDR3 nucleotides are TGTGCCAGCAGCTTGTTGCAGGGGGCTAACTATGGCTACACCTTC.

The chain recombines TRBV24-1 with TRBJ2-1; 7 bases are a match to TRBD2. The V segment lost 0 bases and the J segment 7 bases; nucleotides outside the gene matches: 5. CDR1 and CDR2 (germline): KGHDR, SFDVKD. The CDR3 length is 15 residues. The CDR3 loop is CATSDLREDDNEQFF. The CDR3 nucleotides read TGTGCCACCAGTGATTTGCGGGAGGATGATAATGAGCAGTTCTTC.

This clone was seen once. The V gene is TRBV29-1, the J gene TRBJ1-2; a possible D gene is TRBD1 (6 bases). Deletions cut 8 bases from V and 7 bases from J, with 17 bases between. Per germline, CDR1 SQVTM and CDR2 ANQGSEA. The CDR3 totals 12 residues. CDR3 sequence: CSFVGGGPGYTF. The CDR3 DNA sequence: TGCAGCTTTGTGGGAGGGGGTCCTGGCTACACCTTC.

The V call is TRBV19, the J call TRBJ1-5; D unresolved. This CDR3 contains 17 residues. The ends were cut back, 4 bases at V and 4 bases at J, with 20 bases in the middle. From germline, CDR1 is LNHDA and CDR2 SQIVND (reference sequence). CDR3 protein: CASSTVFTAGRNQPQHF. The CDR3 DNA reads TGTGCCAGTAGTACCGTTTTCACGGCAGGCAGGAATCAGCCCCAGCATTTT.

V gene TRBV5-1 combines with J gene TRBJ1-2; TRBD1 aligns across 7 bases. Germline trimming cut 1 base from V and 8 bases from J; bases unmatched to any gene: 5. The CDR3 consists of 13 residues. Germline V CDR1 and CDR2: SGHRS, YFSETQ. As DNA, the CDR3 is TGCGCCAGCAGCTTGATGACAGGGTACGGCTACACCTTC. This gives the protein CASSLMTGYGYTF. Full variable domain (rest looked up from reference TRBV5-1 and TRBJ1-2): KAGVTQTPRYLIKTRGQQVTLSCSPISGHRSVSWYQQTPGQGLQFLFEYFSETQRNKGNFPGRFSGRQFSNSRSEMNVSTLELGDSALYLCASSLMTGYGYTFGSGTRLTVV.

The chain links TRBV7-2 to TRBJ2-7, with TRBD2 identical over 10 bases. The CDR3 runs to 14 residues. With V trimmed by 6 bases and J by 3 bases, 5 bases remained unmatched. CDR1 is SGHTA and CDR2 is FQGNSA in the germline V gene. CDR3 nucleotide sequence: TGTGCCAGCAGAGAGCGGGAGGGCCTCTACGAGCAGTACTTC. It yields the protein CASREREGLYEQYF.

The chain employs TRBV6-2 or TRBV6-3 and TRBJ2-1; 10 bases map to TRBD1. Trimming at V came to 7 bases and at J to 2 bases, leaving 11 bases not matched to a gene. In germline, CDR1 is MNHEY, CDR2 SVGEGT. The CDR3 is 17 amino acids. CDR3 region: CASIPGTGAGTYNEQFF. CDR3 bases: TGTGCCAGCATCCCCGGGACAGGGGCTGGGACCTACAATGAGCAGTTCTTC.

The rearrangement links TRBV15 to TRBJ2-1, with 8 nucleotides matching TRBD2. The CDR3 contains 16 residues. After removal of 0 bases from V and 8 bases from J, the junction contained 9 bases not matched to a gene. The germline gives CDR1 LNHNV, CDR2 YYDKDF (reference sequence). CDR3 loop: CATSRDIGRAGDEQFF. The CDR3 coding sequence is TGTGCCACCAGCAGAGATATCGGGAGGGCCGGGGATGAGCAGTTCTTC.

The chain carries TRBV18 and TRBJ1-1; D uncertain. CDR1 is KGHSH and CDR2 is LQKENI in the germline V gene. V was pared by 2 bases and J by 5 bases, with 12 bases between. This CDR3 is built from 14 residues. The CDR3 DNA reads as TGTGCCAGCTCACCAGAAGGGTCGGGGACTGAAGCTTTCTTT. It encodes CASSPEGSGTEAFF.

This clone was observed a few times. The chain recombines TRBV9 with TRBJ2-5; 8 positions match TRBD1. CDR3 length equals 15 residues. CDR1 SGDLS and CDR2 YYNGEE come from the germline V gene. The ends lost 0 bases at V and 1 base at J; junction bases unmatched: 2. The CDR3 nucleotides read TGTGCCAGCAGCGTAGTACAGGGGGGCCAAGAGACCCAGTACTTC. Translation: CASSVVQGGQETQYF. Full variable domain (outside the CDR3, taken from reference TRBV9 and TRBJ2-5): DSGVTQTPKHLITATGQRVTLRCSPRSGDLSVYWYQQSLDQGLQFLIQYYNGEERAKGNILERFSAQQFPDLHSELNLSSLELGDSALYFCASSVVQGGQETQYFGPGTRLLVL.

The chain couples TRBV20-1 to TRBJ1-1, with 9 positions matching TRBD1. Germline V gene data show CDR1 as DFQATT and CDR2 as SNEGSKA (reference sequence). The CDR3 contains 11 residues. The CDR3 DNA follows: TGCAGAAGGGACAGGGATCTTGAAGCTTTCTTT. Encoded protein: CRRDRDLEAFF.

The chain has TRBV6-5 and TRBJ1-6; D gene unclear. V was pared by 0 bases and J by 9 bases, with 12 bases between. The CDR3 consists of 15 residues. In germline, CDR1 is MNHEY, CDR2 SVGAGI. For the CDR3, the DNA is TGTGCCAGCAGTTACTCGCCAGATCGGGGTTCACCCCTCCACTTT. This encodes CASSYSPDRGSPLHF.

This clone showed up just once. The chain has TRBV29-1 and TRBJ2-7; 7 nucleotides align to TRBD1. Germline loops: CDR1 SQVTM, CDR2 ANQGSEA. This CDR3 has 12 amino acids. The trim removed 6 bases at V and 0 bases at J, leaving 2 bases unmatched. The chain's CDR3 is CSVYRGSYEQYF. CDR3 DNA: TGCAGCGTGTACAGGGGCTCCTACGAGCAGTACTTC.

The chain recombines TRBV11-3 with TRBJ2-1; D remains unclear. Germline V gene sequence: CDR1 SGHNT, CDR2 YENEEA. V lost 6 bases and J 4 bases, leaving 13 bases between the germline ends. The CDR3 is 14 amino acids. The CDR3 loop is CASSLTYSYNEQFF. The DNA for the CDR3 is TGTGCCAGCAGTCTCACCTATTCGTACAATGAGCAGTTCTTC.

The V call is TRBV6-5, the J call TRBJ1-1; 8 bases fit TRBD1. This CDR3 is built from 16 residues. The J segment lost 2 bases and the V segment lost 0 bases, leaving 5 bases of the junction unmatched. Germline CDR1 MNHEY, CDR2 SVGAGI. Written as DNA, the CDR3 is TGTGCCAGCAGTTACTCTGGGACAGGCCCTAACACTGAAGCTTTCTTT. Translation gives CASSYSGTGPNTEAFF.

The CDR3 loop reads CASSWGGQGRIDEQYF. CDR3 nucleotide sequence: TGTGCCAGTAGTTGGGGGGGACAGGGTCGGATCGACGAGCAGTACTTC. The J gene is TRBJ2-7, the V gene TRBV19, with 9 bases fitting TRBD1. The CDR3 is made up of 16 amino acids. The J segment lost 5 bases and the V segment lost 5 bases, leaving 13 bases of the junction unmatched. CDR1 LNHDA and CDR2 SQIVND come from the germline V gene (reference sequence).